This T cell receptor (beta chain) was captured by sequencing in a study of lymphopenia after photon versus proton radiotherapy. Points from the study as a whole: Proton therapy kept repertoires fairly stable, unlike photons, which gained effector/memory cells. Only patients who died were analyzed for survival; proton advantage is unproven. Post-nadir TCR diversity decline inversely tracked overall survival among those who died. Post-nadir diversity loss with photons came from oligoclonal expansion, particularly CD8+ Temra cells.

Libraries were prepared by immunoSEQ multiplex PCR; TCRdb keeps only in-frame clonotypes and omits some of them. The sample yields approximately 71,000 clones, approximately 91% seen once. Turning to this clone: Its antigen is unidentified.

The CDR3 is made up of 15 amino acids. J gave up 2 bases and V 3 bases, and 5 bases lay outside the gene matches. Germline V CDR1 and CDR2: SGHNT, YYREEE (reference sequence). The V and J genes are TRBV5-4 and TRBJ2-5, with TRBD1 matching over 9 bases. This TCR came from a woman in her seventies with pancreatic cancer. The sequencing used peripheral blood, collected from a patient treated with photon-based radiotherapy. CDR3 in DNA: TGTGCCAGCAGCTACTTGGGACAGGGACAAGAGACCCAGTACTTC. This gives the protein CASSYLGQGQETQYF.